These T cell receptor beta chains were read from a single sample in a study of blood T cell repertoires in COVID-19. Method: immunoSEQ multiplex PCR; TCRdb's copy keeps in-frame clones and lacks some. This sample has some 260,000 clones, with approximately 79% found just once. The sample was peripheral blood. The receptor set was obtained from a woman aged 40 to 50 with active or convalescent COVID-19. Both conserved end residues are part of each CDR3. The order of the fields is D gene, V gene, clone size, J gene, CDR3 length, CDR3 protein, CDR3 DNA. The D gene is left open where the match is weak. The listing skips clone size in some rows; elsewhere it reads once, few, many or a size class.

.	TRBV5-1	.	TRBJ2-3	13	CASSLAGEDTQYF	TGCGCCAGCAGCTTGGCAGGTGAAGATACGCAGTATTTT
TRBD1	TRBV9	.	TRBJ2-2	15	CASSPMTGTTGELFF	TGTGCCAGCAGCCCCATGACAGGGACCACCGGGGAGCTGTTTTTT
TRBD1	TRBV3-1/TRBV3-2	.	TRBJ1-2	17	CASSPSQGAGIDYGYTF	TGTGCCAGCAGCCCTAGCCAGGGGGCTGGGATAGACTATGGCTACACCTTC
.	TRBV19	.	TRBJ2-1	16	CASRGSDILLYNEQFF	TGTGCCAGTAGGGGATCGGACATTCTCCTCTACAATGAGCAGTTCTTC
.	TRBV5-1	.	TRBJ1-2	15	CASSSEGTGGYGYTF	TGCGCCAGCAGTTCGGAGGGGACGGGGGGCTATGGCTACACCTTC
TRBD1	TRBV6-5	.	TRBJ1-6	14	CASSVRDSNSPLHF	TGTGCCAGCAGCGTTAGGGACAGTAATTCACCCCTCCACTTT
TRBD2	TRBV6-1	.	TRBJ2-3	14	CASSDGGGTDTQYF	TGTGCCAGCAGTGACGGCGGGGGGACTGATACGCAGTATTTT
.	TRBV5-6	.	TRBJ1-4	15	CASSGDRRTPEKLFF	TGTGCCAGCAGCGGCGACAGGAGAACCCCCGAAAAACTGTTTTTT
.	TRBV5-6	.	TRBJ1-4	13	CASSRGSKEKLFF	TGTGCCAGCAGCCGGGGGAGTAAAGAAAAACTGTTTTTT
.	TRBV7-6	once	TRBJ1-3	17	CASSPLGQGLAGNTIYF	TGTGCCAGCAGCCCCCTCGGTCAGGGTCTTGCTGGAAACACCATATATTTT
.	TRBV12-3/TRBV12-4	few	TRBJ1-1	12	CASSYKQTEAFF	TGTGCCAGCAGTTACAAACAAACTGAAGCTTTCTTT
.	TRBV27	.	TRBJ1-2	14	CASSQGSDRYGYTF	TGTGCCAGCAGCCAGGGGTCGGACCGATATGGCTACACCTTC
.	TRBV12-3/TRBV12-4	.	TRBJ2-1	12	CASSPTVSGQFF	TGTGCCAGCAGTCCAACGGTTTCCGGGCAGTTCTTC
TRBD1	TRBV30	.	TRBJ1-2	12	CAEDRGNYGYTF	TGTGCCGAGGACAGGGGAAACTATGGCTACACCTTC
.	TRBV6-5	.	TRBJ2-7	15	CASSYSRDPTYEQYF	TGTGCCAGCAGTTACTCGCGGGACCCTACCTACGAGCAGTACTTC
.	TRBV5-1	.	TRBJ2-5	15	CASSSRLSGTETQYF	TGCGCCAGCAGCTCGAGGTTATCGGGTACGGAGACCCAGTACTTC
.	TRBV11-2	few	TRBJ1-1	16	CASSSPTGFGFTEAFF	TGTGCCAGCAGCTCCCCTACAGGTTTTGGATTCACTGAAGCTTTCTTT
.	TRBV3-1/TRBV3-2	.	TRBJ1-2	15	CASSSLSGTTYGYTF	TGTGCCAGCAGCTCCCTATCTGGGACAACCTATGGCTACACCTTC
.	TRBV7-3	.	TRBJ2-1	17	CASSLRGATSLYNEQFF	TGTGCCAGCAGCTTACGCGGGGCTACTAGTCTCTACAATGAGCAGTTCTTC
TRBD1	TRBV9	few	TRBJ1-4	18	CASSVDRGSTESNEKLFF	TGTGCCAGCAGCGTAGACAGGGGGAGTACCGAGAGTAATGAAAAACTGTTTTTT
TRBD1	TRBV9	.	TRBJ1-2	16	CASSGRPGQGARGYTF	TGTGCCAGCAGCGGGAGACCGGGACAGGGGGCGCGGGGCTACACCTTC
TRBD1	TRBV28	.	TRBJ1-3	14	CASSLDRGGNTIYF	TGTGCCAGCAGTTTGGACAGGGGTGGAAACACCATATATTTT
TRBD1	TRBV19	.	TRBJ1-1	16	CASSTDRGQILFEAFF	TGTGCCAGTAGTACGGATCGGGGACAGATTTTATTTGAAGCTTTCTTT
.	TRBV27	.	TRBJ2-3	14	CASSFQGGTDTQYF	TGTGCCAGCAGTTTTCAGGGAGGTACAGATACGCAGTATTTT
.	TRBV7-2	.	TRBJ1-5	19	CASSLGQGRASSFNQPQHF	TGTGCCAGCAGCTTAGGGCAGGGGAGGGCCTCCAGCTTCAATCAGCCCCAGCATTTT
.	TRBV28	.	TRBJ1-3	15	CASSSTQNSGNTIYF	TGTGCCAGCAGTTCAACCCAGAACTCTGGAAACACCATATATTTT
TRBD1	TRBV28	many	TRBJ1-2	13	CASSRDRVYGYTF	TGTGCCAGCAGCCGCGACAGGGTCTATGGCTACACCTTC
.	TRBV10-3	.	TRBJ1-5	13	CAIRMGSNQPQHF	TGTGCCATCAGGATGGGCAGTAATCAGCCCCAGCATTTT
.	TRBV5-6	.	TRBJ1-1	16	CASSYLKFEDNTEAFF	TGTGCCAGCAGCTACCTAAAGTTCGAGGATAACACTGAAGCTTTCTTT
.	TRBV5-4	.	TRBJ2-2	17	CASSLGYRGVNTGELFF	TGTGCCAGCAGCTTGGGTTACCGGGGAGTGAACACCGGGGAGCTGTTTTTT
.	TRBV18	.	TRBJ1-2	15	CASSPRGGVAYGYTF	TGTGCCAGCTCACCACGGGGAGGGGTAGCGTACGGCTACACCTTC
.	TRBV7-3	.	TRBJ1-1	15	CASSSSGGVSAEAFF	TGTGCCAGCAGCTCCTCGGGGGGTGTCTCCGCTGAAGCTTTCTTT
.	TRBV6-1	.	TRBJ1-1	16	CASSDRGKGPNTEAFF	TGTGCCAGCAGTGACCGGGGGAAGGGGCCGAACACTGAAGCTTTCTTT
.	TRBV28	.	TRBJ1-2	14	CASSLGGANYGYTF	TGTGCCAGCAGTCTCGGGGGAGCTAACTATGGCTACACCTTC
TRBD2	TRBV5-4	.	TRBJ2-7	15	CASSNRRAGAYEQYF	TGTGCCAGCAGCAACCGCCGGGCGGGGGCCTACGAGCAGTACTTC
.	TRBV15	.	TRBJ1-2	13	CATSRDRAYGYTF	TGTGCCACCAGCAGAGACAGGGCCTATGGCTACACCTTC
TRBD2	TRBV7-3	.	TRBJ2-1	15	CASSAGGRGRNEQFF	TGTGCCAGCAGCGCCGGGGGCCGCGGGAGGAATGAGCAGTTCTTC
.	TRBV5-1	.	TRBJ1-6	14	CASSLAGFNSPLHF	TGCGCCAGCAGCTTGGCCGGGTTTAACTCACCCCTCCACTTT
.	TRBV7-2	once	TRBJ1-6	17	CASSLELGNRVNSPLHF	TGTGCCAGCAGCTTGGAACTCGGGAACAGGGTCAATTCACCCCTCCACTTT
.	TRBV11-2	once	TRBJ2-1	12	CASSLGRSEQFF	TGTGCCAGCAGCTTAGGCCGGAGTGAGCAGTTCTTC
.	TRBV7-3	few	TRBJ2-2	14	CASSLQGATGELFF	TGTGCCAGCAGCTTGCAGGGTGCCACCGGGGAGCTGTTTTTT
.	TRBV18	.	TRBJ2-7	14	CASSPPSLSHEQYF	TGTGCCAGCTCACCACCGAGTTTATCCCACGAGCAGTACTTC
.	TRBV10-2	few	TRBJ1-2	13	CASFAQTNYGYTF	TGCGCCAGCTTTGCACAGACTAACTATGGCTACACCTTC
.	TRBV9	.	TRBJ2-2	15	CASSVGGAYTGELFF	TGTGCCAGCAGCGTTGGGGGGGCCTACACCGGGGAGCTGTTTTTT
.	TRBV2	.	TRBJ2-3	12	CASSALQDTQYF	TGTGCCAGCAGTGCCCTCCAGGATACGCAGTATTTT
.	TRBV10-1	.	TRBJ2-7	13	CASSESGAYEQYF	TGCGCCAGCAGTGAGTCAGGGGCCTACGAGCAGTACTTC